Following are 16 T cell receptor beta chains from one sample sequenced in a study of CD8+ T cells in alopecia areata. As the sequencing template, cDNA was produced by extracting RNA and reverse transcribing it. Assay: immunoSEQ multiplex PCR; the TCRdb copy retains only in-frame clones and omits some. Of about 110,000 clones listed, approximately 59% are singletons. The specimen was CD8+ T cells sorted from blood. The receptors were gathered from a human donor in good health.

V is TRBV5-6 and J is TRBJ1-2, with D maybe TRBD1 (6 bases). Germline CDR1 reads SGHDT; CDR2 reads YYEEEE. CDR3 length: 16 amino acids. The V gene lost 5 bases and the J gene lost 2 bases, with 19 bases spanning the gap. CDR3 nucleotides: TGTGCCAGCAGTCATTTTACGTCGACAGGAAACTATGGCTACACCTTC. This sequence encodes CASSHFTSTGNYGYTF.

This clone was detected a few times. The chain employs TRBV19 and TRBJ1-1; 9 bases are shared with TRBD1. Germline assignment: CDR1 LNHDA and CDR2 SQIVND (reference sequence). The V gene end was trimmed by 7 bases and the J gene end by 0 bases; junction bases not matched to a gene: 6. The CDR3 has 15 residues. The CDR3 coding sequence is TGTGCCAGTAAACCGGGACAGGGTATGAACACTGAAGCTTTCTTT. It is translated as CASKPGQGMNTEAFF.

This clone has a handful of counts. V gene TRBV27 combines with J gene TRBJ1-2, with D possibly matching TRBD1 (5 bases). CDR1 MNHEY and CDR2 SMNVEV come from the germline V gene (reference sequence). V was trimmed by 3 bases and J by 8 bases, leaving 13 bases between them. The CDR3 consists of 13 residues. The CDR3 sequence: CASSFGGYGGYTF. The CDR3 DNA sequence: TGTGCCAGCAGTTTTGGGGGGTACGGAGGCTACACCTTC.

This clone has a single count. CDR3 sequence (DNA): TGTGCCAGCAGCCCGGTAGTGTCTAGCACAGATACGCAGTATTTT. Translation gives CASSPVVSSTDTQYF. The rearrangement links TRBV9 to TRBJ2-3; D remains ambiguous. This CDR3 is 15 amino acids long. Trimming pared 4 bases from V and 0 bases from J, leaving 12 bases between. Germline V gives CDR1 SGDLS, CDR2 YYNGEE.

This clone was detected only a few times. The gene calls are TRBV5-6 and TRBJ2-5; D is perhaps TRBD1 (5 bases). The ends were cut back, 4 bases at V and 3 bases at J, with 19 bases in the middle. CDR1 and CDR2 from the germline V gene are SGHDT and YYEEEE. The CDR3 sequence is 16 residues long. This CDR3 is CASSQSGPGSEETQYF. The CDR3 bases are TGTGCCAGCAGCCAGTCGGGTCCAGGGTCGGAAGAGACCCAGTACTTC.

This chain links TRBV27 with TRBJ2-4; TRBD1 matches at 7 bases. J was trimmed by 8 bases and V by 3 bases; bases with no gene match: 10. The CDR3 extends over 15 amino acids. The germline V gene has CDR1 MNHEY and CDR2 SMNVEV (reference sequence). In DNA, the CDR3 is TGTGCCAGCAGTTTCACAGGGGATGGGAGAGACATTCAGTACTTC. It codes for CASSFTGDGRDIQYF.

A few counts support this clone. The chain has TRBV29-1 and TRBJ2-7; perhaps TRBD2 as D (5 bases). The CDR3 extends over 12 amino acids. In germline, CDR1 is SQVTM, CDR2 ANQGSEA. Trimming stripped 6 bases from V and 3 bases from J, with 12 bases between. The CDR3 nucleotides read TGCAGCGTATTGGCTCGGGACTACGAGCAGTACTTC. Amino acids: CSVLARDYEQYF.

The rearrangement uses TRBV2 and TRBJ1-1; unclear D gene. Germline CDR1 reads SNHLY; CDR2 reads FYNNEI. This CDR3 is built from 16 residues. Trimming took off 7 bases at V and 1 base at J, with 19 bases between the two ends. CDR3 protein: CASTWYAGATNTEAFF. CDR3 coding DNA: TGTGCCAGCACGTGGTATGCGGGAGCAACGAACACTGAAGCTTTCTTT.

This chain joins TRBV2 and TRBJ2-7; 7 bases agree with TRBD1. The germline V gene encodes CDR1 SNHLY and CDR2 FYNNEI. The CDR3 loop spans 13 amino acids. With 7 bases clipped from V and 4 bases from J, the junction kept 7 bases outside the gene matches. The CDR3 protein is CASTSAGGYEQYF. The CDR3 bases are TGTGCCAGCACATCGGCAGGGGGATACGAGCAGTACTTC.

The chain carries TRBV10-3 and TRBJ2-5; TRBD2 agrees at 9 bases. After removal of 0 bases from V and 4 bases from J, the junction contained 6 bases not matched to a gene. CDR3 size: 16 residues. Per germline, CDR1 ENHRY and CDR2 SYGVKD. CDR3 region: CAISESPSGAGETQYF. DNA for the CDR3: TGTGCCATCAGTGAGTCGCCTAGCGGGGCCGGAGAGACCCAGTACTTC.

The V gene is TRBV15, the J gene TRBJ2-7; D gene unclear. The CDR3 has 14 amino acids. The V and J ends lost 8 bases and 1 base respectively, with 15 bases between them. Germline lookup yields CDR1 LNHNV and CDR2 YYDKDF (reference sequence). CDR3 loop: CATADPYLSYEQYF. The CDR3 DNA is TGTGCCACCGCCGATCCCTACCTATCCTACGAGCAGTACTTC.

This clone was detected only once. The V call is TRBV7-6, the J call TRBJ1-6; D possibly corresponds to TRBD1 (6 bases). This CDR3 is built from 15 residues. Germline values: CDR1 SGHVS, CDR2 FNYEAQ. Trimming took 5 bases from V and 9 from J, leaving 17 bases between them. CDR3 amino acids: CASSQGRGPSSPLHF. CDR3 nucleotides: TGTGCCAGCAGCCAAGGCAGGGGCCCCTCTTCACCCCTCCACTTT.

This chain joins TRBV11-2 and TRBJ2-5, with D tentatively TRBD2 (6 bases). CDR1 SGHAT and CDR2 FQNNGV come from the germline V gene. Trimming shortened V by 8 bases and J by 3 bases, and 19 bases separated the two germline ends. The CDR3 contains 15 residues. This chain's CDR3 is CASGEGRTRKETQYF. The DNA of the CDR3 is TGTGCCAGCGGGGAAGGGAGGACACGCAAAGAGACCCAGTACTTC.

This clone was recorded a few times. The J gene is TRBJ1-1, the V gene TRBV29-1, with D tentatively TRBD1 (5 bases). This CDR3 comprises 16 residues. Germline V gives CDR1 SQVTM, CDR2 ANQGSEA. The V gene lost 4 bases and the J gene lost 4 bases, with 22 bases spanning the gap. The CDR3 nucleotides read TGCAGCGTTGTTTTAGAAGGGGTTTGGGTTGGCACTGAAGCTTTCTTT. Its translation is CSVVLEGVWVGTEAFF.

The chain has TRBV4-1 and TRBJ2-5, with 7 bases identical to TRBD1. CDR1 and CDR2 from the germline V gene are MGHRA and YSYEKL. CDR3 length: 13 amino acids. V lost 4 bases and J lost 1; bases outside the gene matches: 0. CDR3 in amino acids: CASSRDSQETQYF. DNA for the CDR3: TGCGCCAGCAGCCGGGACAGCCAAGAGACCCAGTACTTC.

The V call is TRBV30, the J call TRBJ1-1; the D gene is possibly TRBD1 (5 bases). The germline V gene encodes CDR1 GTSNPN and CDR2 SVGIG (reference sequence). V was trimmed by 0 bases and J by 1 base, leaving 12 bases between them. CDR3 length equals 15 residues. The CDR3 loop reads CAWSVPPGPNTEAFF. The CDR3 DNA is TGTGCCTGGAGTGTACCACCGGGGCCGAACACTGAAGCTTTCTTT.